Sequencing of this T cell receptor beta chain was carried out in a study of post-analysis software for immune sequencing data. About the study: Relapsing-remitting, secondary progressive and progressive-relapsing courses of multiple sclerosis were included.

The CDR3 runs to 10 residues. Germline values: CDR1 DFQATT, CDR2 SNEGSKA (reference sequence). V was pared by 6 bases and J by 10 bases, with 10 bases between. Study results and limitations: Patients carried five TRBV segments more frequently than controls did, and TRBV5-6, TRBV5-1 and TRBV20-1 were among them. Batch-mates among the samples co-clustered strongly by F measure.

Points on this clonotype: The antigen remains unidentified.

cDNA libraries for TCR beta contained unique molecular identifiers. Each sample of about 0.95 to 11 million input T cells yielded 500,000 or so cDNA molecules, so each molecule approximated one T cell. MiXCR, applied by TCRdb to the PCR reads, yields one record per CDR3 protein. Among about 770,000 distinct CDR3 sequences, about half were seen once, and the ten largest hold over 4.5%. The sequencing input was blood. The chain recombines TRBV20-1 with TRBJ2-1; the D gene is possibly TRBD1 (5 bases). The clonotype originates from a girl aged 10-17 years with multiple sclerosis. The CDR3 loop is CSAARTEQFF. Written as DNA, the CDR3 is TGCAGTGCCGCGCGGACAGAGCAGTTCTTC.